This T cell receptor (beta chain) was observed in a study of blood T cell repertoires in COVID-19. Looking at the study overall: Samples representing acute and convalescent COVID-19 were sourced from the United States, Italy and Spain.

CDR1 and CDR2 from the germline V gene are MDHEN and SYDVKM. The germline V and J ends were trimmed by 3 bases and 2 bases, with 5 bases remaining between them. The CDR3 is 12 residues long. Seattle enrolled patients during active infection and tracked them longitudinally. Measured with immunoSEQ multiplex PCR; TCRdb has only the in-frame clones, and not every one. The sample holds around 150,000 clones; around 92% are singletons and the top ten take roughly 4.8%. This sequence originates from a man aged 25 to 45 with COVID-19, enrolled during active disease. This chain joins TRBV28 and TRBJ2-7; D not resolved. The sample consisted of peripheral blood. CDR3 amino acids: CASSLNTYEQYF. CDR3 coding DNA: TGTGCCAGCAGTTTGAACACCTACGAGCAGTACTTC.